The clone carrying this T cell receptor (beta chain) has a count of ten or more. This entry belongs to a study of response to subunit inactivated influenza vaccine. Trimming took 10 bases from V and 9 from J, leaving 19 bases between them. This CDR3 spans 13 amino acids. TCRdb recomputed calls from the RT-PCR reads with MiXCR, one row per CDR3 protein. The table includes roughly 620,000 distinct CDR3 sequences, about 11% detected once. This sample was also put to use in a study of T cells expressing NK-cell markers. From that study: cDNA encoding TCR beta was synthesized via 5'RACE template switching incorporating UMIs. Among the experiments, several used an anti-gamma-delta TCR antibody to restrict sorting to alpha-beta TCR T cells. The study found dominant NKG2C+ clonotypes at roughly 1.0-7.0% of CD8+ T cells in about six donors.

The input for sequencing was PBMCs from blood, taken on the day of vaccination. The origin of this receptor is a man between 50 and 59 years old who received an inactivated influenza vaccine. The V gene is TRBV12-3 or TRBV12-4, the J gene TRBJ2-1; no definite D call. CDR3 in amino acids: CATLPVSVGEQFF. CDR3 in DNA: TGTGCCACGCTCCCAGTGTCGGTCGGTGAGCAGTTCTTC.